This T cell receptor (beta chain) was found in a study of shared clonotypes between healthy human individuals (TCRdb year 2020). Regarding the complete study: A few men and a couple of women, aged 18 to 49 years, made up the cohort. Different laboratories and diverse techniques were used to prepare libraries and sequence TCR repertoires, to increase sequencing depth and limit assay-specific biases. Between about 0.8 and 9 billion PBMCs per donor were obtained by leukapheresis. For each donor, CD4 naive and CD4 memory were each run on three plates, CD8 naive on two plates, and CD8 memory on one plate. To estimate repertoire size and how much clonotype sharing occurs between individuals, the study deeply sequenced the blood TCR repertoires of roughly 5 healthy adults.

Findings and caveats that apply to the study as a whole: Compared with non-shared clonotypes, the clonotypes found in all four sorted-subset donors had higher generation probabilities. Because the study included only a small number of donors, the genetic and exposure-history diversity represented was limited. Sampling was restricted to blood, and TCR repertoires in tissues likely differ from the TCR repertoires found in blood. Naive subsets generally had larger estimated clonotype richness than memory subsets. Pairwise subsampling indicated that sequencing depth was expected to affect the degree of clonotype sharing among donors. Even with the large sequencing depth, rarefaction of the sorted-subset datasets indicated that sequencing was incomplete. Approximately 5% of naive CD4, 3.5% of naive CD8, 2.3% of memory CD4, and 0.35% to 0.4% of memory CD8 clonotypes were shared across several donors.

The donors were healthy, HIV-negative adults who had no recently reported acute infections or vaccinations. Every donor was a Caucasian adult residing in Nashville, Tennessee, USA. CD4+ T cells were enriched by magnetic negative selection; naive cells were then positively selected on CD45RA, and the negative fraction formed the memory subset. Blood was collected by leukapheresis, and PBMCs were isolated by Ficoll-Histopaque density gradient centrifugation and then cryopreserved in liquid nitrogen vapor phase. Analytical flow cytometry was used to check the purity and quantity of every magnetically sorted T cell population. Genomic DNA was isolated from each sorted fraction and quantified by UV absorbance on a Nanodrop 2000c. Using the deep immunoSEQ assay, multiplex PCR amplified TCR CDR3 regions from genomic DNA. For each cell subset, the extracted genomic DNA was distributed evenly across all wells of several immunoSEQ 96-well plates, and each plate served as one replicate. For sorted subsets, approximately 210 ng genomic DNA, equal to 30,000 or so T cell genomes, was loaded into each replicate PCR. The purified libraries were quantified using a Qubit 3.0 fluorometer, sized with a Bioanalyzer 2100, and then quantified again using the KAPA Library Quantification kit. A separate single-read 150-cycle Illumina NextSeq 550 flow cell was used to sequence each immunoSEQ 96-well plate. On the study's bioinformatics: The immunoSEQ output contained only junctional sequences without quality scores, so filtering could not match that applied to full-length reads. Sequences were annotated with PyIR, a Python wrapper for IgBLAST v1.9, using IMGT germline references to assign V/J genes and CDR3. Any read was removed if the V/J assignment was weak (E-value above 1e-6), the CDR3 was missing, or the read contained stop codons, out-of-frame junctions, or ambiguous translated residues. A V3J clonotype was defined by an identical inferred V gene, J gene, and CDR3 amino acid sequence. The percentage overlap between two repertoires was calculated by dividing the number of shared unique clonotypes by the size of the smaller repertoire. Repertoire richness was assessed with RTK rarefaction, the Chao1 estimator, and Recon v2.1 estimates of unobserved clonotypes. Generation probabilities for all TCRbeta clonotypes obtained by the gDNA method from a handful of donors were computed using OLGA. TCRdb's version of the immuneACCESS table is confined to in-frame rearrangements and falls short of the full clone set. An unresolved V gene accounts for under half of the shortfall where checked; the remainder is of unknown origin. V, J and clone size reflect that table, while D and trimming were determined from the DNA. The sample table records approximately 2.1 million clones; approximately 95% of these occur just once. The ten top clones hold 0.39% of the sample.

In the case of this clone: This receptor's antigen is unknown. Base qualities are missing; no much larger clone stands one base away.

The receptor was derived from a man younger than 35 in good health. Some clones in this sample may be carry-over from other donors' samples. The sample comprised naive CD4+ T cells from PBMCs. The cell subset or site label for this specimen denotes: CD45RA+ positively selected.

The sequenced DNA: TGTGCCAGCAGCTTAGGATGGCAAAACTACGAGCAGTACTTC. It translates to CASSLGWQNYEQYF. The chain employs TRBV7-6 and TRBJ2-7, with no confident D gene call. Measured from the cysteine to the phenylalanine, the CDR3 is 14 residues long. Kept here is only the CDR3 DNA, which spans 42 bases and is read in frame from base 1. V is shortened by 1 base, J by 3 bases, and the region joining them spans 10 bases. CDR1 and CDR2 are read off the germline V gene as SGHVS and FNYEAQ.